This T cell receptor beta chain was profiled in a study of cytomegalovirus exposure and HLA in healthy donors. Turning to this clone: Antigen unknown.

Findings of the study overall: When a later analysis compared HLA-associated TCR beta chains with equally common others, the HLA-associated chains turned out to be more clonally expanded and to have lower generation probabilities.

Germline loops: CDR1 PRHDT, CDR2 FYEKMQ (reference sequence). The CDR3 runs 17 residues. V was clipped by 0 bases and J by 0 bases; unmatched bases: 0. Vbeta (60) and Jbeta (13) primers were used in the PCR. TCRdb's copy holds only in-frame clones and misses some; the assay was immunoSEQ multiplex PCR. Of approximately 160,000 clones listed, approximately 80% are singletons. The specimen sequenced was PBMCs. The sequence came from a male donor in good health and CMV-seropositive. The chain is built from TRBV13 and TRBJ2-3; TRBD2 agrees at 13 bases. The CDR3: CASSLGLAGGSTDTQYF. CDR3 nucleotide sequence: TGTGCCAGCAGCTTAGGACTAGCGGGGGGGAGCACAGATACGCAGTATTTT.